This T cell receptor (beta chain) was profiled in a study of cytomegalovirus exposure and HLA in healthy donors. The study's findings and limits: Reportedly, cytomegalovirus status was diagnosed with high sensitivity and specificity. The study flagged around 160 TCR beta chains as cytomegalovirus-associated. The majority of TCR sequences were rare, yet some public TCRs appeared in many donors.

Assay used: immunoSEQ multiplex PCR; TCRdb lists only in-frame clones, some missing. The sample carries more than 150,000 clones, approximately 90% recorded once. The donors were members of the validation cohort comprising about 130 subjects, separate from the roughly 650-subject first cohort. Points on this clone: Its antigen is still unknown.

Sequencing was carried out using PBMCs. This TCR was recovered from a man aged 18 to 29 in good health and CMV-seronegative.

In DNA form, the CDR3 reads TGTGCCAGCTCACCTCTTTCCGACAGGGCGTCCGGCTACACCTTC. Its protein product is CASSPLSDRASGYTF. The J gene is TRBJ1-2, the V gene TRBV18; 7 bases agree with TRBD1. This CDR3 comprises 15 residues. After removal of 3 bases from V and 8 bases from J, the junction contained 12 bases not matched to a gene. The germline V gene encodes CDR1 KGHSH and CDR2 LQKENI.